This T cell receptor (beta chain) was recovered during a study of tumor and adjacent non-tumor tissue in lung cancer. A modified ARM-PCR protocol with three rounds of nested PCR amplified TCRbeta. One entry per CDR3 protein, called by TCRdb with MiXCR from the multiplex PCR reads. Found here are some 99,000 distinct CDR3 sequences, 75% of them singletons; the top ten hold 37%. Study-wide results and limits: Tumor tissue had significantly higher TCR diversity than normal lung.

Concerning this clonotype itself: The antigen is undetermined.

This sample's RNA came from whole unsorted tissue. Germline V gene sequence: CDR1 MNHNS, CDR2 SASEGT. The CDR3 is 14 residues long. Trimming shortened V by 5 bases and J by 2 bases, and 12 bases separated the two germline ends. This TCR was recovered from a woman aged 55 to 70 with non-small cell lung cancer. Source material: lung tumor tissue. The chain combines TRBV6-1 with TRBJ1-2; D is unresolved. CDR3 sequence (DNA): TGTGCCAGCAGTATCCCGACACCCAACTATGGCTACACCTTC. Translated: CASSIPTPNYGYTF.